The TCR beta chain described here comes from a study of shared clonotypes between healthy human individuals. Study results and caveats: The study generally estimated greater richness for naive than memory subsets.

Data came from immunoSEQ multiplex PCR; TCRdb stores just in-frame clones and leaves some out. Of fewer than 1 million clones listed, roughly 96% are singletons. For this clone: Its antigen is not known. The same CDR3 is also encoded by other DNA sequences in this sample.

Only CD45RO-negative cells positively selected for CCR7 counted as naive CD8 cells, so terminally differentiated effector memory CD45RA+ cells were excluded. Germline CDR1 is MGHRA and CDR2 is YSYEKL. Trimming left V 1 base short and J 6 bases short, with 5 bases between. This CDR3 has 12 residues. The specimen was naive CD8+ T cells sorted from blood. The chain uses TRBV4-1 and TRBJ2-3; perhaps TRBD2 as D (5 bases). This receptor was identified in a man in his thirties or forties in good health. In DNA form, the CDR3 reads TGCGCCAGCAGCCAAGGGAGGGATACGCAGTATTTT. Its protein product is CASSQGRDTQYF.